The present T cell receptor beta chain was sequenced within a study of spatial heterogeneity in lung cancer. For the study at large: Consistently, beta-chain sequences turned up in larger numbers than alpha-chain sequences did.

Time point denoted: blood at routine non-recurrence follow-up after resection. Germline V gives CDR1 MNHEY, CDR2 SVGAGI. The CDR3 has 13 residues. The ends were cut back, 2 bases at V and 7 bases at J, with 11 bases in the middle. In this sample, this clonotype turned up many times. TCRdb reprocessed the 5' RACE reads with MiXCR, giving one entry per CDR3 protein. The sample has under 20,000 distinct CDR3 sequences; about a tenth are singletons. This sample comprised PBMCs, obtained at follow-up. J is TRBJ1-1 and V is TRBV6-5, with D unresolved. The origin of this receptor is a female donor with early-stage non-small cell lung cancer. The CDR3 bases are TGTGCCAGCAGTTACCCACTGAATAATGAAGCTTTCTTT. Protein sequence: CASSYPLNNEAFF.